This T cell receptor beta chain was retrieved from a study of post-analysis software for immune sequencing data. On this clonotype itself: What it recognizes is unknown.

cDNA libraries for TCR beta contained unique molecular identifiers. TCRdb called the PCR reads again in MiXCR, with one record for every CDR3 protein. The sample lists 750,000 to 950,000 distinct CDR3 sequences, roughly 50% occurring once. Germline CDR1 MGHRA, CDR2 YSYEKL. V was trimmed by 0 bases and J by 3 bases, leaving 8 bases between them. This CDR3 has 14 amino acids. Study-wide results and caveats: A handful of TRBV segments appeared more often in patients than in controls, and TRBV5-6, TRBV5-1 and TRBV20-1 were among these.

The V gene is TRBV4-1, the J gene TRBJ1-1; tentative D call: TRBD1 (5 bases). Sequenced sample: blood. This TCR was recovered from a girl aged 5-17 years with multiple sclerosis. The CDR3 DNA follows: TGCGCCAGCAGCCAAGATCCAGGGTACACTGAAGCTTTCTTT. It is translated as CASSQDPGYTEAFF.